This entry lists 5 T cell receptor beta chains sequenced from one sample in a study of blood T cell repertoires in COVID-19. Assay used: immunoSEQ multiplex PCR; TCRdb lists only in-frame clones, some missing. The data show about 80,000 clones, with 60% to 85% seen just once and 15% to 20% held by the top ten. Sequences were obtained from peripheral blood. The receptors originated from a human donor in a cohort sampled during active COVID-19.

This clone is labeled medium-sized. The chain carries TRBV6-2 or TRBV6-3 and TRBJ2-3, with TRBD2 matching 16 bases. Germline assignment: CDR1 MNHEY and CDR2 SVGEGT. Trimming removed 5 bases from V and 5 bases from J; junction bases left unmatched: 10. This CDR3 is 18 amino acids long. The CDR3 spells CASSQVPGLAGGGDTQYF. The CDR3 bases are TGTGCCAGCAGTCAAGTCCCGGGACTAGCGGGGGGGGGAGATACGCAGTATTTT.

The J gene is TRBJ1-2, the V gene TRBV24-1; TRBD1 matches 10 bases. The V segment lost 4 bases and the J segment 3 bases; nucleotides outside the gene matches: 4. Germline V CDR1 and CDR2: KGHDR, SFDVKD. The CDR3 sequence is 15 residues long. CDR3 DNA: TGTGCCACCAGTGACTCTGGACAGGGGGACTATGGCTACACCTTC. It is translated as CATSDSGQGDYGYTF.

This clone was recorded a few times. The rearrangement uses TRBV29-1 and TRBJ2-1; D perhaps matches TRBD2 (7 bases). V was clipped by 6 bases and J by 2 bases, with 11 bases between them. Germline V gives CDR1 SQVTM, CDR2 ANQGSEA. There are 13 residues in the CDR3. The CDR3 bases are TGCAGCGTCGAGGGGGGGACCTACAATGAGCAGTTCTTC. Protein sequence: CSVEGGTYNEQFF.

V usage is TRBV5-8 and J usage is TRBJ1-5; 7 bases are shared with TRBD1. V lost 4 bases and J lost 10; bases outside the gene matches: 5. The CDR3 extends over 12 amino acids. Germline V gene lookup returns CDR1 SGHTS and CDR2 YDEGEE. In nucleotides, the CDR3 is TGTGCCAGCAGCGCCCAGGGGGGACCCCAGCATTTT. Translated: CASSAQGGPQHF.

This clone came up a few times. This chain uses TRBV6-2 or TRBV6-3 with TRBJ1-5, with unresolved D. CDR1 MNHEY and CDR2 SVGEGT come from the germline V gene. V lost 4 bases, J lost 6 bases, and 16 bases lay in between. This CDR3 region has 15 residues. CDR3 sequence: CASSFHLGSGQPQHF. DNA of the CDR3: TGTGCCAGCAGTTTCCACCTTGGGTCGGGTCAGCCCCAGCATTTT.